The rows below give T cell receptor beta chains drawn from one sample of a study of T cell responses to AZD1222 COVID-19 vaccine. TCRdb's table, derived via immunoSEQ multiplex PCR, lists solely in-frame clones and lacks some. The table includes 140,000 or so clones, over 75% detected once. Sequenced material: peripheral blood, taken on day 0 of AZD1222 vaccination. The receptor source for this set is an adult in good health. Each CDR3 is given with its conserved first and last residue. Each record gives: J gene, clone size, V gene, D gene, CDR3 DNA, CDR3 protein. The D gene is left open where the match is weak. Only some rows state a clone size, as once, few, many or a class for expanded clones.

TRBJ1-2 | NA | TRBV6-5 | NA | TGTGCCAGCAGCCCCCGGGACTATGGCTACACCTTC | CASSPRDYGYTF
TRBJ2-2 | NA | TRBV2 | NA | TGTGCCAGCCAAAGACAGAGCACCGGGGAGCTGTTTTTT | CASQRQSTGELFF
TRBJ1-2 | NA | TRBV7-2 | NA | TGTGCCAGCAGCTTAAGAGTGGCAGCGGGAAACTATGGCTACACCTTC | CASSLRVAAGNYGYTF
TRBJ1-5 | NA | TRBV6-5 | TRBD1 | TGTGCCAGCAGTCCTACAGGGGGAAGGCAGCCCCAGCATTTT | CASSPTGGRQPQHF
TRBJ2-5 | NA | TRBV5-1 | NA | TGCGCCAGCAGCCCTGGAGAGAGTAAATACCAAGAGACCCAGTACTTC | CASSPGESKYQETQYF
TRBJ1-1 | NA | TRBV5-1 | NA | TGCGCCAGCAGCTTGGAGTTGAACACTGAAGCTTTCTTT | CASSLELNTEAFF
TRBJ1-3 | once | TRBV3-1/TRBV3-2 | NA | TGTGCCAGCAGCCAACAACCCGGGGCAAGAAACACCATATATTTT | CASSQQPGARNTIYF
TRBJ2-7 | NA | TRBV27 | TRBD2 | TGTGCCAGCGGTTGGGCGGCGACTAGCGGGGTGTACGAGCAGTACTTC | CASGWAATSGVYEQYF
TRBJ1-6 | NA | TRBV9 | NA | TGTGCCAGCAGCCCGGCGGGTACGGTTAATAATTCACCCCTCCACTTT | CASSPAGTVNNSPLHF
TRBJ2-7 | NA | TRBV28 | NA | TGTGCCAGCAGTTCCCCTGAACCCAGCGGGCGCTACGAGCAGTACTTC | CASSSPEPSGRYEQYF
TRBJ1-1 | NA | TRBV27 | NA | TGTGCCAGCAAGGAGGGGAACACTGAAGCTTTCTTT | CASKEGNTEAFF
TRBJ2-7 | NA | TRBV19 | NA | TGTGCCAGTCGCGACCTTGGGGGGAGACTGGACGAGCAGTACTTC | CASRDLGGRLDEQYF
TRBJ1-1 | NA | TRBV5-1 | TRBD1 | TGCGCCAGCAGCTTATCAGGGGGAGGTAACACTGAAGCTTTCTTT | CASSLSGGGNTEAFF
TRBJ2-5 | NA | TRBV4-2 | NA | TGTGCCAGCAGCCAAGATCTACGATACTTC | CASSQDLRYF
TRBJ1-2 | NA | TRBV7-3 | NA | TGTGCCAGCAGCGTTAACAGGGTCGCTAACTATGGCTACACCTTC | CASSVNRVANYGYTF
TRBJ1-1 | NA | TRBV29-1 | NA | TGCAGCGTTGAAGCGCAGCAGGCTTTCTTT | CSVEAQQAFF
TRBJ2-7 | NA | TRBV5-1 | TRBD1 | TGCGCCAGCAGCGCCCTCCCGGGACAGGGGGCCTACGAGCAGTACTTC | CASSALPGQGAYEQYF
TRBJ2-7 | NA | TRBV4-1 | NA | TGCGCCAGCAGCCGGGTTCAAAGGGACGAGCAGTACTTC | CASSRVQRDEQYF
TRBJ2-7 | few | TRBV3-1/TRBV3-2 | NA | TGTGCCAGCAGCCAAGAGGGCGGGTTTGTCTACGAGCAGTACTTC | CASSQEGGFVYEQYF
TRBJ1-5 | NA | TRBV19 | NA | TGTGCCAGTAGTGTTTTCGGTTTACCGAATCAGCCCCAGCATTTT | CASSVFGLPNQPQHF
TRBJ1-2 | NA | TRBV25-1 | NA | TGTGCCAGCAGTGCAAATGGGATGGTACATCACTTC | CASSANGMVHHF
TRBJ1-6 | NA | TRBV28 | NA | TGTGCCAGCAGTGAACTCACATACCCAAATTCACCCCTCCACTTT | CASSELTYPNSPLHF
TRBJ1-2 | NA | TRBV5-4 | TRBD1 | TGTGCCAGCAGCTCTCGACAGGGGGAAATGTTCGATGGCTACACCTTC | CASSSRQGEMFDGYTF
TRBJ1-6 | NA | TRBV28 | NA | TGTGCCAGCAGTCCACCCTCTAAACCCCTCCACTTT | CASSPPSKPLHF
TRBJ1-5 | NA | TRBV28 | NA | TGTGCCAGCAGTTTAGTAGGGGTTAATCAGCCCCAGCATTTT | CASSLVGVNQPQHF
TRBJ1-2 | NA | TRBV6-6 | NA | TGTGCCACCAGGGTCCGGCAGGGCGCTGGCTACACCTTC | CATRVRQGAGYTF
TRBJ2-5 | NA | TRBV27 | NA | TGTGCCAGCAGTCCCGGTTCTGGGGGCGGAGAGACCCAGTACTTC | CASSPGSGGGETQYF
TRBJ1-4 | NA | TRBV5-6 | NA | TGTGCCAGCAGCGCTGGGTCAAGAACTACTAATGAAAAACTGTTTTTT | CASSAGSRTTNEKLFF
TRBJ1-5 | NA | TRBV28 | NA | TGTGCCAGCAGACCCGACAGGAGGGGCAACAATCAGCCCCAGCATTTT | CASRPDRRGNNQPQHF
TRBJ2-5 | NA | TRBV5-1 | NA | TGCGCCAGCAGCTTGACGCAGGGAACGTCGGGAGAGACCCAGTACTTC | CASSLTQGTSGETQYF
TRBJ2-3 | once | TRBV2 | NA | TGTGCCAGCAGTGGAGCCGGGATTGGGTCCACAGATACGCAGTATTTT | CASSGAGIGSTDTQYF
TRBJ2-1 | NA | TRBV18 | NA | TGTGCCAGCTCACCACGTGTCGGGTCCAATGAAGGTTTTCGTGAGCAGTTCTTC | CASSPRVGSNEGFREQFF
TRBJ1-1 | NA | TRBV4-1 | NA | TGCGCCAGCAGCCAGCAGGGGACTGAAGCTTTCTTT | CASSQQGTEAFF
TRBJ1-2 | NA | TRBV28 | NA | TGTGCCAGCAGTTTCAGAACGCGCTATGGCTACACCTTC | CASSFRTRYGYTF
TRBJ1-2 | NA | TRBV6-4 | NA | TGTGCCAGCAGTGAAGAGGGCCGCTGGGGCTACACCTTC | CASSEEGRWGYTF
TRBJ1-1 | NA | TRBV30 | NA | TGTGCCTGGAGTGTAGGCGTATTCAACACTGAAGCTTTCTTT | CAWSVGVFNTEAFF
TRBJ1-5 | NA | TRBV6-5 | NA | TGTGCCAGCACCCAGGGAGGCCAGCCCCAGCATTTT | CASTQGGQPQHF
TRBJ2-1 | NA | TRBV2 | TRBD2 | TGTGCCAGCAAGTCACAGCGGGAGGGCCTACGAGAGTTCTTC | CASKSQREGLREFF
TRBJ1-5 | NA | TRBV18 | TRBD1 | TGTGCCAGCTCACAACAGGGGGCCGGTCAGCCCCAGCATTTT | CASSQQGAGQPQHF
TRBJ1-5 | NA | TRBV19 | NA | TGTGCCAGTAGCCTTAAGGGGGGAGTGGAGCCCCAGCATTTT | CASSLKGGVEPQHF
TRBJ1-2 | NA | TRBV7-8 | TRBD1 | TGTGCCAGCAGCTTAGGAGGTGGGACAGGCCGTGGCTACACCTTC | CASSLGGGTGRGYTF